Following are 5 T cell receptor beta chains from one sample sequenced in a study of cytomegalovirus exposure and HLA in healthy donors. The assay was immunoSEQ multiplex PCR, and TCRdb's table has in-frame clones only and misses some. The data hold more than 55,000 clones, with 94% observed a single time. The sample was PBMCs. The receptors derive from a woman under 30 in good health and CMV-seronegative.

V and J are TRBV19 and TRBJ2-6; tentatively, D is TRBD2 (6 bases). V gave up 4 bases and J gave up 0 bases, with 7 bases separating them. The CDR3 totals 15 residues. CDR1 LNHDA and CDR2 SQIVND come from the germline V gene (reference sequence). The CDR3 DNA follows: TGTGCCAGTAGTAGGGGGGACTCTGGGGCCAACGTCCTGACTTTC. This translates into CASSRGDSGANVLTF.

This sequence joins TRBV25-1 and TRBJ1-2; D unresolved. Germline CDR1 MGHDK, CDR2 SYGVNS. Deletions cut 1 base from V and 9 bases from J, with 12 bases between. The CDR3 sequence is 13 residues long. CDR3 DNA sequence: TGTGCCAGCAGTGAATCGGGCGGGGATCGCTACACCTTC. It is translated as CASSESGGDRYTF.

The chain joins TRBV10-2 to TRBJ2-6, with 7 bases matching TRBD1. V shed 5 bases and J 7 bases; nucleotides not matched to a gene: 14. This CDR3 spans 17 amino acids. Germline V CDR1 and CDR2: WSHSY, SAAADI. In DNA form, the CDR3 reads TGCGCCAGCAGTAAACCACCCGAAACAGGGGTAGCCAACGTCCTGACTTTC. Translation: CASSKPPETGVANVLTF.

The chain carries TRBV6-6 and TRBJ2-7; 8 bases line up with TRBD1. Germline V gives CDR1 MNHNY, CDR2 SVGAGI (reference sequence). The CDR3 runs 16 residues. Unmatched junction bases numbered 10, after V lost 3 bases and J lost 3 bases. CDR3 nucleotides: TGTGCCAGCAGTTATGTCTCGGACAGGGAGATCTACGAGCAGTACTTC. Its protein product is CASSYVSDREIYEQYF.

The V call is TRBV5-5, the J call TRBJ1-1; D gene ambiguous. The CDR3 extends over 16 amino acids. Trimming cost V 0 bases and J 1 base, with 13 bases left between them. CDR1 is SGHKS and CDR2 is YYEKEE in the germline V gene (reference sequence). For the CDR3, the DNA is TGTGCCAGCAGCTTGGGAGGGTGGAGGAAGAACACTGAAGCTTTCTTT. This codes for CASSLGGWRKNTEAFF.